These 23 T cell receptor beta chains share one sample of origin, sequenced in a study of T cells in Graves' hyperthyroidism and ophthalmopathy. Template material for amplifying TCR beta CDR3 regions consisted of RNA transcripts. TCR CDR3 underwent first-round RT-PCR with the HTBI primer set. TCRdb re-analysed the multiplex PCR reads in MiXCR, keeping a single row per CDR3 protein. The table records hundreds of thousands of distinct CDR3 sequences, about half of them present only once. The sample was peripheral blood or thyroid tissue (not recorded which). The receptors derive from a woman aged 18-29 years with Graves' hyperthyroidism.

This clonotype showed up just once. The V gene is TRBV19, the J gene TRBJ1-1, with a tentative D call TRBD1 (5 bases). Trimming left V 11 bases short and J 0 bases short, with 13 bases between. Germline V CDR1 and CDR2: LNHDA, SQIVND (reference sequence). The CDR3 spans 13 residues. CDR3 in DNA: TGTGCCGGTACGGGACTGATGAACACTGAAGCTTTCTTT. Protein sequence: CAGTGLMNTEAFF. The full variable domain, in which reference TRBV19 and TRBJ1-1 provide the parts outside the CDR3, is DGGITQSPKYLFRKEGQNVTLSCEQNLNHDAMYWYRQDPGQGLRLIYYSQIVNDFQKGDIAEGYSVSREKKESFPLTVTSAQKNPTAFYLCAGTGLMNTEAFFGQGTRLTVV.

This clonotype was observed at least ten times. The CDR3 DNA sequence: TGTGCCACCAGTGACCGAGGGGGGAGGTTTCAGCCCCAGCATTTT. This codes for CATSDRGGRFQPQHF. V and J are TRBV24-1 and TRBJ1-5; possibly TRBD1 for D (6 bases). The V and J ends lost 4 bases and 6 bases respectively, with 15 bases between them. The CDR3 is 15 amino acids. Germline CDR1 KGHDR, CDR2 SFDVKD.

This clonotype has ten or more counts. This rearrangement joins TRBV24-1 to TRBJ1-5, with TRBD1 matching over 7 bases. CDR1 and CDR2 from the germline V gene are KGHDR and SFDVKD. This CDR3 has 15 residues. V lost 2 bases to trimming and J lost 2 bases; unmatched junction nucleotides: 2. CDR3 DNA sequence: TGTGCCACCAGTGATTACGGGACAGGCAATCAGCCCCAGCATTTT. Its translation is CATSDYGTGNQPQHF.

Many counts were recorded for this clonotype. The chain uses TRBV20-1 and TRBJ2-7; 9 nucleotides match TRBD1. The CDR3 covers 12 residues. V trimming: 6 bases; J trimming: 7 bases; junction bases outside the gene matches: 7. Germline V gene lookup returns CDR1 DFQATT and CDR2 SNEGSKA (reference sequence). CDR3 coding DNA: TGCAGTGCCCCGGGACAGGGAGTTGAGCAGTACTTC. It is translated as CSAPGQGVEQYF.

The chain combines TRBV10-3 with TRBJ2-7, with D possibly TRBD2 on 5 matching bases. The V end lost 1 base, the J end lost 6 bases, and 25 bases lay between the germline ends. The germline V gene encodes CDR1 ENHRY and CDR2 SYGVKD. This CDR3 has 18 amino acids. The CDR3 sequence is CAISELLERATIHLEQYF. CDR3 in DNA: TGTGCCATCAGTGAGTTGTTGGAGAGGGCCACTATCCATCTCGAGCAGTACTTC.

A word on this clonotype: A much larger clone lies one base from this, so it may be a read error. V is TRBV5-1 and J is TRBJ2-5; 8 bases match TRBD2. This CDR3 is 14 amino acids long. Germline V CDR1 and CDR2: SGHRS, YFSETQ. CDR3 nucleotides: TGCGCCGGCAGTCCGGGGGGGTATCGAGAGACCCAGTACTTC. This encodes CAGSPGGYRETQYF.

The chain carries TRBV5-1 and TRBJ1-2, with D perhaps TRBD1 (5 bases). The germline V gene encodes CDR1 SGHRS and CDR2 YFSETQ. Trimming shortened V by 4 bases and J by 3 bases, and 13 bases separated the two germline ends. There are 14 residues in the CDR3. The CDR3 nucleotides are TGCGCCAGCAGCCCCCGGACAAGAGACTATGGCTACACCTTC. This sequence encodes CASSPRTRDYGYTF.

V gene TRBV20-1 combines with J gene TRBJ1-4, with D hard to call. Germline CDR1 and CDR2: DFQATT and SNEGSKA (reference sequence). The CDR3 has 12 residues. Trimming cost V 7 bases and J 6 bases, with 12 bases left between them. CDR3 sequence: CSVWTADEKLFF. CDR3 coding DNA: TGCAGTGTCTGGACGGCCGATGAAAAACTGTTTTTT.

The chain joins TRBV7-9 to TRBJ2-7, with 12 nucleotides matching TRBD2. The junction had 8 bases not matched to a gene; V was cut back by 5 bases and J by 3 bases. The CDR3 totals 16 residues. CDR1 is SEHNR, CDR2 FQNEAQ, per germline (reference sequence). CDR3 sequence (DNA): TGTGCCAGCAGCCCGCCCCAGACTAGCGGGAGCTACGAGCAGTACTTC. Its protein product is CASSPPQTSGSYEQYF. The variable domain in full, with the rest retrieved from reference TRBV7-9 and TRBJ2-7, is DTGVSQNPRHKITKRGQNVTFRCDPISEHNRLYWYRQTLGQGPEFLTYFQNEAQLEKSRLLSDRFSAERPKGSFSTLEIQRTEQGDSAMYLCASSPPQTSGSYEQYFGPGTRLTVT.

V is TRBV24-1 and J is TRBJ2-5; 11 bases are a match to TRBD2. The trim removed 1 base at V and 0 bases at J, leaving 3 bases unmatched. In germline, CDR1 is KGHDR, CDR2 SFDVKD. The CDR3 has 17 amino acids. The CDR3 DNA follows: TGTGCCACCAGTGATTTAGGGACTAGCGGCTACCAAGAGACCCAGTACTTC. It is translated as CATSDLGTSGYQETQYF.

This clonotype showed up just a few times. V usage is TRBV20-1 and J usage is TRBJ1-5, with a possible D match to TRBD1 (6 bases). This CDR3 has 11 residues. Germline values: CDR1 DFQATT, CDR2 SNEGSKA (reference sequence). V lost 7 bases and J 4 bases, leaving 8 bases between the germline ends. The DNA of the CDR3 is TGCAGTGGGGGGCCAAATCAGCCCCAGCATTTT. Translation gives CSGGPNQPQHF.

In this sample, this clonotype turned up a few times. V usage is TRBV7-9 and J usage is TRBJ1-2; TRBD1 is a possible D gene (5 bases). The V end was cut by 5 bases, the J end by 8 bases, with 18 bases between. The CDR3 loop spans 14 amino acids. CDR1 and CDR2 (germline): SEHNR, FQNEAQ (reference sequence). The CDR3 sequence is CASSPLTVGGGYTF. Written as DNA, the CDR3 is TGTGCCAGCAGCCCCCTGACGGTCGGGGGGGGCTACACCTTC.

In its sample, this clonotype was seen a few times. The chain couples TRBV5-1 to TRBJ2-7; the match to TRBD1 covers 12 bases. V lost 2 bases and J lost 6; bases outside the gene matches: 3. Germline-derived CDR1 and CDR2 are SGHRS and YFSETQ. This CDR3 comprises 14 residues. CDR3: CASSFGTGGSEQYF. The CDR3 coding sequence is TGCGCCAGCAGCTTCGGGACAGGGGGCTCCGAGCAGTACTTC. The full variable domain, its missing parts supplied by reference TRBV5-1 and TRBJ2-7, is KAGVTQTPRYLIKTRGQQVTLSCSPISGHRSVSWYQQTPGQGLQFLFEYFSETQRNKGNFPGRFSGRQFSNSRSEMNVSTLELGDSALYLCASSFGTGGSEQYFGPGTRLTVT.

This CDR3 is CAISEDRGDTQYF. In nucleotides, the CDR3 is TGTGCCATCAGTGAAGACAGGGGAGACACCCAGTACTTC. The chain recombines TRBV10-3 with TRBJ2-5; 8 nucleotides match TRBD1. Trimming at V came to 3 bases and at J to 8 bases, leaving 5 bases not matched to a gene. Germline loops: CDR1 ENHRY, CDR2 SYGVKD. This CDR3 comprises 13 residues.

The chain is built from TRBV19 and TRBJ2-2, with D perhaps TRBD2 (6 bases). This CDR3 is 17 amino acids long. Germline V lookup: CDR1 LNHDA, CDR2 SQIVND (reference sequence). The ends were cut back, 4 bases at V and 4 bases at J, with 19 bases in the middle. This CDR3 reads CASSTLRRGKGTGELFF. CDR3 DNA sequence: TGTGCCAGTAGTACGCTAAGGAGGGGAAAAGGCACCGGGGAGCTGTTTTTT.

The V call is TRBV20-1, the J call TRBJ1-2; D unresolved. Germline V gene sequence: CDR1 DFQATT, CDR2 SNEGSKA (reference sequence). This CDR3 has 12 residues. CDR3 DNA: TGCAGCGCACTCTCCGGAGGGCGCGGCTACACCTTC. Its translation: CSALSGGRGYTF.

In its sample, this clonotype was seen once. The CDR3: CASSPGGGGVFEKLFF. The CDR3 bases are TGCGCCAGCAGCCCGGGAGGAGGGGGGGTTTTCGAAAAACTGTTTTTT. J is TRBJ1-4 and V is TRBV5-1, with D possibly being TRBD1 (6 bases). The CDR3 length is 16 residues. In germline, CDR1 is SGHRS, CDR2 YFSETQ. V lost 4 bases and J 8 bases, leaving 21 bases between the germline ends.

The chain recombines TRBV29-1 with TRBJ1-5; D is unclear. The CDR3 contains 14 residues. The germline gives CDR1 SQVTM, CDR2 ANQGSEA. Trimming left V 4 bases short and J 4 bases short, with 14 bases between. CDR3 amino acids: CSVVVGVGNQPQHF. The CDR3 coding sequence is TGCAGCGTTGTGGTGGGAGTAGGGAATCAGCCCCAGCATTTT.

In its sample, this clonotype was seen many times. The chain joins TRBV2 to TRBJ1-2; 7 nucleotides agree with TRBD1. The CDR3 totals 14 residues. Looked up from germline, CDR1 is SNHLY and CDR2 is FYNNEI. J gave up 2 bases and V 5 bases, and 5 bases lay outside the gene matches. DNA of the CDR3: TGTGCCAGCAGTTACTCGACAGGGAACTATGGCTACACCTTC. It codes for CASSYSTGNYGYTF.

This clonotype has a count of ten or more. The chain has TRBV20-1 and TRBJ2-5; TRBD2 matches at 11 bases. V lost 5 bases and J lost 2; bases outside the gene matches: 4. Germline CDR1 and CDR2: DFQATT and SNEGSKA (reference sequence). CDR3 size: 14 residues. CDR3 loop: CSARLAGRQETQYF. CDR3 nucleotide sequence: TGCAGTGCTCGACTAGCGGGAAGACAAGAGACCCAGTACTTC.

This clonotype came up once. The genes are TRBV24-1 and TRBJ2-6; 9 positions agree with TRBD1. The V and J ends lost 11 bases and 4 bases, in that order; junction bases with no gene match: 8. The CDR3 sequence is 15 residues long. Germline V gives CDR1 KGHDR, CDR2 SFDVKD. The CDR3 DNA sequence: TGTGCCAGCGGACAGGGGATAGACGGGGCCAACGTCCTGACTTTC. Translated: CASGQGIDGANVLTF.

This chain joins TRBV7-9 and TRBJ2-7; maybe TRBD2 (6 bases). The CDR3 consists of 14 residues. Trimming removed 6 bases from V and 3 bases from J, with 15 bases in between. Per germline, CDR1 SEHNR and CDR2 FQNEAQ (reference sequence). The CDR3 DNA reads as TGTGCCAGCAGTTACTCGCGGGACGGCTACGAGCAGTACTTC. Its protein is CASSYSRDGYEQYF.

V and J are TRBV11-1 and TRBJ2-7; 8 bases are a match to TRBD2. Germline assignment: CDR1 SGHAT and CDR2 FQDESV (reference sequence). There are 13 residues in the CDR3. J lost 4 bases, V lost 10 bases, and 9 bases had no gene match. The CDR3 loop reads CATGTSQEYEQYF. The CDR3 nucleotides read TGTGCCACCGGGACTAGTCAGGAGTACGAGCAGTACTTC. Together with reference TRBV11-1 and TRBJ2-7, the CDR3 gives the full variable domain: EAEVAQSPRYKITEKSQAVAFWCDPISGHATLYWYRQILGQGPELLVQFQDESVVDDSQLPKDRFSAERLKGVDSTLKIQPAELGDSAMYLCATGTSQEYEQYFGPGTRLTVT.